Here is one T cell receptor (beta chain) with its context. In the original processing: Reference gene primers were amplified, and this amplification served to estimate nucleated cell counts. Profiling relied on immunoSEQ multiplex PCR, and the TCRdb table lists in-frame clones only, not all of them. The DNA gave D and trimming, while V, J and clone size come from that table. The sample lists around 150,000 clones; more than 60% were seen once. These data are taken from a study of blood T cell repertoires in COVID-19. Looking at the study overall: PBMCs, B-cell-depleted T cells, or T cells were the source of the cDNA or gDNA that made up the material.

This CDR3 has 13 residues. With 5 bases clipped from V and 7 bases from J, the junction kept 6 bases outside the gene matches. Sequenced sample: peripheral blood. The chain employs TRBV12-3 or TRBV12-4 and TRBJ1-2; 8 bases are a match to TRBD1. The clonotype comes from a woman in her 50s with active or convalescent COVID-19. CDR3 DNA: TGTGCCAGCAGTCCCGGGACAGGTATTGGCTACACCTTC. Translating it yields CASSPGTGIGYTF.